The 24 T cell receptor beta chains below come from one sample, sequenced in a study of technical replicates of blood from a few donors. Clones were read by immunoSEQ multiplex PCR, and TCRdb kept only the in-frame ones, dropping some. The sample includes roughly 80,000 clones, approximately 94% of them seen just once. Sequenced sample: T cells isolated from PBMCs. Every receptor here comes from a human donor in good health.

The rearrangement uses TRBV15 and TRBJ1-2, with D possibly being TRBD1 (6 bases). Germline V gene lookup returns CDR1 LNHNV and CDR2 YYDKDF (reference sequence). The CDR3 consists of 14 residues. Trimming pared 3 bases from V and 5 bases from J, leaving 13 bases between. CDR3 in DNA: TGTGCCACCAGCAGCCCCCGACAGGCGTATGGCTACACCTTC. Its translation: CATSSPRQAYGYTF.

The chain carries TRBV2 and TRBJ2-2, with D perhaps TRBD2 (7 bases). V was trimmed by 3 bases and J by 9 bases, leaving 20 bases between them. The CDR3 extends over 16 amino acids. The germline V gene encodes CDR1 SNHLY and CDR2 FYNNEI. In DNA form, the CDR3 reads TGTGCCAGCAGTGACTCGGGGGGCGGGCCAGGGTGGGAGCTGTTTTTT. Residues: CASSDSGGGPGWELFF.

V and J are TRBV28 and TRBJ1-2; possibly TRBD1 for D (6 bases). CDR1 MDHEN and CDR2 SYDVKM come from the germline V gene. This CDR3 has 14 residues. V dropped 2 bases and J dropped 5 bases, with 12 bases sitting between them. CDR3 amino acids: CASSLEPGHYGYTF. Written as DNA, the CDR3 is TGTGCCAGCAGTTTAGAGCCGGGACATTATGGCTACACCTTC.

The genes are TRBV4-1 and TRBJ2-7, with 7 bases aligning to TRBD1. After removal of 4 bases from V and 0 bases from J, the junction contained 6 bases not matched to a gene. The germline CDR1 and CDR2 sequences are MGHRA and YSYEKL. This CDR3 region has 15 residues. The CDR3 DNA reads TGCGCCAGCAGCCGCCTCAAGGGGGCCTCCTACGAGCAGTACTTC. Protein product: CASSRLKGASYEQYF.

The CDR3 spells CATSRAGYTDTQYF. CDR3 coding DNA: TGTGCCACCAGCAGAGCGGGTTACACAGATACGCAGTATTTT. The chain combines TRBV15 with TRBJ2-3; D gene ambiguous. The CDR3 has 14 residues. Germline V gene sequence: CDR1 LNHNV, CDR2 YYDKDF (reference sequence). V lost 1 base and J lost 2, with 7 bases in between.

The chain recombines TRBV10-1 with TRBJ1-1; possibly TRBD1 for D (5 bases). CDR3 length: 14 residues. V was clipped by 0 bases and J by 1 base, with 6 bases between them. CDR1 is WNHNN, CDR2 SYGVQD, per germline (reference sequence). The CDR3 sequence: CASSESTGNTEAFF. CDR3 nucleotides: TGCGCCAGCAGTGAGTCTACAGGGAACACTGAAGCTTTCTTT.

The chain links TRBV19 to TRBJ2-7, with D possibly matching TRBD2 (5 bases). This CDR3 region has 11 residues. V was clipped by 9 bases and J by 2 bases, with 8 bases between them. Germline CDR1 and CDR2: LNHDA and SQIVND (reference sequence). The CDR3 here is CASSTTYEQYF. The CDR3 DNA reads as TGTGCCAGCTCGACTACCTACGAGCAGTACTTC.

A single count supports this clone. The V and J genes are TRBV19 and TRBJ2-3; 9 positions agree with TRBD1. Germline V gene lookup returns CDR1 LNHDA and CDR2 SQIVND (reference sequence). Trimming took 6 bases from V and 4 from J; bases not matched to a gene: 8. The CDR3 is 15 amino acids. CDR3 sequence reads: CASRLSDRGPDTQYF. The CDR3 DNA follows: TGTGCCAGTAGATTGTCGGACAGGGGTCCAGATACGCAGTATTTT. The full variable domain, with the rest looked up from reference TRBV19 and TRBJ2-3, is DGGITQSPKYLFRKEGQNVTLSCEQNLNHDAMYWYRQDPGQGLRLIYYSQIVNDFQKGDIAEGYSVSREKKESFPLTVTSAQKNPTAFYLCASRLSDRGPDTQYFGPGTRLTVL.

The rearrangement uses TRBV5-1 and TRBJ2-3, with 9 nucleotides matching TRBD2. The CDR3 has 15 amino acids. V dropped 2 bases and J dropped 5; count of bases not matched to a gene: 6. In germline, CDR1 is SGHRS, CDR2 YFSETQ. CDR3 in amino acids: CASSFMAGGLDTQYF. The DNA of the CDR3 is TGCGCCAGCAGCTTCATGGCGGGAGGGCTAGATACGCAGTATTTT. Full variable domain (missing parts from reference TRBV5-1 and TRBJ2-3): KAGVTQTPRYLIKTRGQQVTLSCSPISGHRSVSWYQQTPGQGLQFLFEYFSETQRNKGNFPGRFSGRQFSNSRSEMNVSTLELGDSALYLCASSFMAGGLDTQYFGPGTRLTVL.

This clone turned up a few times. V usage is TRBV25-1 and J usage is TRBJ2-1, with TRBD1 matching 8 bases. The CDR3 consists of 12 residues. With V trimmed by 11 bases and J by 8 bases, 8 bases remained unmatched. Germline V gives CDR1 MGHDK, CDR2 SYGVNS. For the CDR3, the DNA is TGTGCCTCCACGACAGGGGTCTATGAGCAGTTCTTC. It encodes CASTTGVYEQFF. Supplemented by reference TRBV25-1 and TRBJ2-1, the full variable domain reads EADIYQTPRYLVIGTGKKITLECSQTMGHDKMYWYQQDPGMELHLIHYSYGVNSTEKGDLSSESTVSRIRTEHFPLTLESARPSHTSQYLCASTTGVYEQFFGPGTRLTVL.

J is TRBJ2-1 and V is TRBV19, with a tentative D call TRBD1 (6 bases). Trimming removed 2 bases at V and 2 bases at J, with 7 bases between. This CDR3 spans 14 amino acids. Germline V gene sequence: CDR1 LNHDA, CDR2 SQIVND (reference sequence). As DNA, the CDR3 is TGTGCCAGTAGTATAACAGGGCCCTACAATGAGCAGTTCTTC. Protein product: CASSITGPYNEQFF.

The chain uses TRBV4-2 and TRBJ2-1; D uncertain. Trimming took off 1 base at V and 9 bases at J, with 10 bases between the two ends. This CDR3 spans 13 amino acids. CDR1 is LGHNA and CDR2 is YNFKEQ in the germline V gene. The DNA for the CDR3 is TGTGCCAGCAGCCAAGGTAGGAGTAGTGAGCAGTTCTTC. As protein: CASSQGRSSEQFF.

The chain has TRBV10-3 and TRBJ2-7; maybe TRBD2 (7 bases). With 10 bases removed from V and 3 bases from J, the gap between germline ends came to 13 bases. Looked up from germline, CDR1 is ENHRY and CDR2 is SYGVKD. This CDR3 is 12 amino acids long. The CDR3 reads CATEGGGYEQYF. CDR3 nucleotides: TGTGCCACCGAAGGGGGGGGCTACGAGCAGTACTTC.

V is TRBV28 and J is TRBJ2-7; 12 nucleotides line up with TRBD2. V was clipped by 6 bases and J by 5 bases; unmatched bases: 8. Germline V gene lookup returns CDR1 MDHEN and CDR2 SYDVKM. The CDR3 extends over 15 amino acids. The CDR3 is CASRELAGGRHEQYF. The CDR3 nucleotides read TGTGCCAGCAGAGAACTAGCGGGAGGTCGGCACGAGCAGTACTTC.

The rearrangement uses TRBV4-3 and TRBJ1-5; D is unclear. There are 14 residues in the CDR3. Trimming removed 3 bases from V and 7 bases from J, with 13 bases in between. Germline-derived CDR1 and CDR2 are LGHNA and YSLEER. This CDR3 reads CASSQAYYSQPQHF. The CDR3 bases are TGCGCCAGCAGCCAGGCGTATTACAGCCAGCCCCAGCATTTT.

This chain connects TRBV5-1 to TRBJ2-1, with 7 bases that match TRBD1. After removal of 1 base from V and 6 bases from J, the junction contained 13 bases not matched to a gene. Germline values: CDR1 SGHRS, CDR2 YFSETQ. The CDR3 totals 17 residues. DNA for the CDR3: TGCGCCAGCAGCTTGTTACAGTCAGTCGCAGGGGGCAATGAGCAGTTCTTC. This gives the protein CASSLLQSVAGGNEQFF.

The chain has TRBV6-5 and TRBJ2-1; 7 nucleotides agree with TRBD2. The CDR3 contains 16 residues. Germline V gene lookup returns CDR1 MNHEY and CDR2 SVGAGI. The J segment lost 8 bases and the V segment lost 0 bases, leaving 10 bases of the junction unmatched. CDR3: CASSYSIPGRNYEQFF. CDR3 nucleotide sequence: TGTGCCAGCAGTTACTCGATTCCCGGGAGGAACTATGAGCAGTTCTTC.

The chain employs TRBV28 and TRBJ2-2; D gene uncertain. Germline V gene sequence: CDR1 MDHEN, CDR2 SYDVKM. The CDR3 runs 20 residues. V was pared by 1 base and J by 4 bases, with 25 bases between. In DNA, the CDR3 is TGTGCCAGCAGTTTATACCGGTCGCCTAGATTCGGGTTGGGCACCGGGGAGCTGTTTTTT. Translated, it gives CASSLYRSPRFGLGTGELFF.

DNA of the CDR3: TGTGCCAGCAGCCTAGGGGGCGGGGAGCTGTTTTTT. Its protein product is CASSLGGGELFF. The chain combines TRBV5-4 with TRBJ2-2, with D perhaps matching TRBD1 (6 bases). Germline CDR1 SGHNT, CDR2 YYREEE (reference sequence). There are 12 residues in the CDR3. The V gene lost 4 bases and the J gene lost 7 bases, with 8 bases spanning the gap.

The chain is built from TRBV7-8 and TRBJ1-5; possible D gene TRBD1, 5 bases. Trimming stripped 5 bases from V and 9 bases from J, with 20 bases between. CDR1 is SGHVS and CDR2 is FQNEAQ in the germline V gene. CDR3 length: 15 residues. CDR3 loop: CASSPEGLSLGPQHF. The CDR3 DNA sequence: TGTGCCAGCAGCCCAGAGGGACTCAGCCTGGGGCCCCAGCATTTT. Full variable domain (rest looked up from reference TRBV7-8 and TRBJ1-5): GAGVSQSPRYKVAKRGQDVALRCDPISGHVSLFWYQQALGQGPEFLTYFQNEAQLDKSGLPSDRFFAERPEGSVSTLKIQRTQQEDSAVYLCASSPEGLSLGPQHFGDGTRLSIL.

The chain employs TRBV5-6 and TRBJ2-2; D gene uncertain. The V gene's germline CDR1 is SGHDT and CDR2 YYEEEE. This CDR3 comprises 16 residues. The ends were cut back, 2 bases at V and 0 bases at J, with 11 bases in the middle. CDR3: CASSLFEETNTGELFF. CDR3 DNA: TGTGCCAGCAGCTTATTTGAGGAGACGAACACCGGGGAGCTGTTTTTT.

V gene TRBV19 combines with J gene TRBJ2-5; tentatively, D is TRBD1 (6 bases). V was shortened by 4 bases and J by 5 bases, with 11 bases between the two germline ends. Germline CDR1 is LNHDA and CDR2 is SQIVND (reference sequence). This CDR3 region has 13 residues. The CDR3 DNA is TGTGCCAGTAGTACCAGCAGGGGCGAGACCCAGTACTTC. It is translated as CASSTSRGETQYF.

The CDR3 DNA sequence: TGTGCTAGTGGTTTCGACAGCCTGGGGGAGCAGTACTTC. It encodes CASGFDSLGEQYF. The gene calls are TRBV12-5 and TRBJ2-7; D perhaps matches TRBD1 (5 bases). Trimming pared 3 bases from V and 7 bases from J, leaving 13 bases between. The CDR3 is 13 residues long. Germline V gene data show CDR1 as LGHNT and CDR2 as FRNRAP.

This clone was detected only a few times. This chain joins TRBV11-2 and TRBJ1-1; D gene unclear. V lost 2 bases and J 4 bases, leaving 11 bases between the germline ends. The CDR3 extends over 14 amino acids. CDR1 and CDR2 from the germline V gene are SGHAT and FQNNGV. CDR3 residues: CASSLRSVATEAFF. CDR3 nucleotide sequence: TGTGCCAGCAGCTTAAGGTCCGTAGCCACTGAAGCTTTCTTT.